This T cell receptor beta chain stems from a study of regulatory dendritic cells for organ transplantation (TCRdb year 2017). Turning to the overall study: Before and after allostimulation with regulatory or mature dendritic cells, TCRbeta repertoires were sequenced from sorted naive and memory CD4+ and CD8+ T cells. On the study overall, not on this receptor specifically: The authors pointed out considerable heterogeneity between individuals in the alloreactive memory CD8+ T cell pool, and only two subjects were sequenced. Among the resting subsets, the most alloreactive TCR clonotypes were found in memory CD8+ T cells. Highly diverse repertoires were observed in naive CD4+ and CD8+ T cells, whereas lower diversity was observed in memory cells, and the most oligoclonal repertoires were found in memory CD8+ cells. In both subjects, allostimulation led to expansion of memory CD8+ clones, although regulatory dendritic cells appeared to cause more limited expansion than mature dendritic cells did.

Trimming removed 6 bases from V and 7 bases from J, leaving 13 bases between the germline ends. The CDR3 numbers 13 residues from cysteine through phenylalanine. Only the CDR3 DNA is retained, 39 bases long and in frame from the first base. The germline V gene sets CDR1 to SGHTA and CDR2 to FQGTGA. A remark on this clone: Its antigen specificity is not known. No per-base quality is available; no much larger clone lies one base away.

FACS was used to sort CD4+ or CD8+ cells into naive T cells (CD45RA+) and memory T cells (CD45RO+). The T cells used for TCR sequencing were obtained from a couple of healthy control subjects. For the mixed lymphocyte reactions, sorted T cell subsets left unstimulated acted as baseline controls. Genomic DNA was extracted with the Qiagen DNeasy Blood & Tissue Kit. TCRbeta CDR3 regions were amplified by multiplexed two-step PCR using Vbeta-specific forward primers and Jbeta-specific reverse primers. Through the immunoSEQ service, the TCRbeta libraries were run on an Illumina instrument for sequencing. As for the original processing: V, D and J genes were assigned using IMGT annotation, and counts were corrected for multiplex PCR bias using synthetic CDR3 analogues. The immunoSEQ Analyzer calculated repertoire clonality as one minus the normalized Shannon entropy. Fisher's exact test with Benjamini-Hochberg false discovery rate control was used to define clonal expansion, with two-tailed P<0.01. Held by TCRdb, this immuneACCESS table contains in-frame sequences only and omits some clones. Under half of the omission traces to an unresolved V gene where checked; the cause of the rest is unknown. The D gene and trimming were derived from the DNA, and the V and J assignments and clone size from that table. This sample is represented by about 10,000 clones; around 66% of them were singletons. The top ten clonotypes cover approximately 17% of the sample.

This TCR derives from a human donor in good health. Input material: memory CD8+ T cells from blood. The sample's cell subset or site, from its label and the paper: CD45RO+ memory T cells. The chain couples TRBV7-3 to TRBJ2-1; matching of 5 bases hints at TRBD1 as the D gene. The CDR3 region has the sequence CASSQIRGNEQFF. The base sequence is TGTGCCAGCAGTCAAATTAGGGGTAATGAGCAGTTCTTC.